A selection of T cell receptor beta chains follows, all from one sample in a study of blood T cells in healthy people across ages. TCRdb ran MiXCR on the 5' RACE reads and lists one entry per CDR3 protein. The sample records about 800,000 distinct CDR3 sequences, approximately 25% being singletons. The sample was also reused in another study, on T cells of mothers and their children.

The sequencing input was blood. The receptors come from a boy between 10 and 17 years old in good health. Both conserved end residues are part of each CDR3. D genes are given only for firm matches. Clone size is not always given. Where it is, it says once, few, many or a class for expanded clones.

D gene: NA; V gene: TRBV29-1; clone size: NA; J gene: TRBJ2-5; CDR3 protein: CSVQTRPRETQYF; CDR3 DNA: TGCAGCGTTCAAACGCGACCACGGGAGACCCAGTACTTC
D gene: NA; V gene: TRBV20-1; clone size: NA; J gene: TRBJ1-2; CDR3 protein: CGAREPRAERGYTF; CDR3 DNA: TGCGGTGCTAGAGAGCCCAGGGCTGAGCGTGGCTACACCTTC
D gene: TRBD2; V gene: TRBV9; clone size: NA; J gene: TRBJ2-5; CDR3 protein: CASGVSRAGEETQYF; CDR3 DNA: TGTGCCAGCGGCGTATCTCGAGCGGGAGAAGAGACCCAGTACTTC
D gene: NA; V gene: TRBV20-1; clone size: few; J gene: TRBJ1-1; CDR3 protein: CSVMRRRGRMNTEAFF; CDR3 DNA: TGCAGTGTTATGCGCCGCAGGGGAAGGATGAACACTGAAGCTTTCTTT
D gene: TRBD1; V gene: TRBV18; clone size: NA; J gene: TRBJ2-7; CDR3 protein: CASSPGQGGNYEQYF; CDR3 DNA: TGTGCCAGCTCACCGGGACAGGGGGGAAACTACGAGCAGTACTTC
D gene: NA; V gene: TRBV9; clone size: few; J gene: TRBJ1-1; CDR3 protein: CASSMGGGTEAFF; CDR3 DNA: TGTGCCAGCAGCATGGGGGGTGGGACTGAAGCTTTCTTT
D gene: TRBD1; V gene: TRBV29-1; clone size: NA; J gene: TRBJ2-4; CDR3 protein: CSERTGKDIQYF; CDR3 DNA: TGCAGCGAAAGGACAGGGAAAGACATTCAGTACTTC
D gene: NA; V gene: TRBV3-1; clone size: few; J gene: TRBJ2-1; CDR3 protein: CASSQEAMFF; CDR3 DNA: TGTGCCAGCAGCCAAGAAGCTATGTTCTTC
D gene: NA; V gene: TRBV28; clone size: few; J gene: TRBJ2-4; CDR3 protein: CASCGPGIAKNIQYF; CDR3 DNA: TGTGCCAGCTGTGGACCGGGGATAGCCAAAAACATTCAGTACTTC
D gene: NA; V gene: TRBV10-3; clone size: few; J gene: TRBJ1-2; CDR3 protein: CAIKGAGGYTF; CDR3 DNA: TGTGCCATCAAGGGTGCGGGGGGCTACACCTTC